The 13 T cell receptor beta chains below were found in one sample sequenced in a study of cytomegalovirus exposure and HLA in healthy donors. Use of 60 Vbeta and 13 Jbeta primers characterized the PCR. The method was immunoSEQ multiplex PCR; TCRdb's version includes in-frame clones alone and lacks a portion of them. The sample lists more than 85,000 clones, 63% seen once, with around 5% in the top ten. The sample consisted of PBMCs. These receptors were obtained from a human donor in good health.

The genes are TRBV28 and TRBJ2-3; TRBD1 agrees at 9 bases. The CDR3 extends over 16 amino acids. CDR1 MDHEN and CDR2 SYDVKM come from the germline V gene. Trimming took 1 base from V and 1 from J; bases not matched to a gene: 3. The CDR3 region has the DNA TGTGCCAGCAGTTTATACGGGGACAGGGGCACAGATACGCAGTATTTT. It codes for CASSLYGDRGTDTQYF. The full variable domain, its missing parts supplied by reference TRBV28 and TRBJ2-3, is DVKVTQSSRYLVKRTGEKVFLECVQDMDHENMFWYRQDPGLGLRLIYFSYDVKMKEKGDIPEGYSVSREKKERFSLILESASTNQTSMYLCASSLYGDRGTDTQYFGPGTRLTVL.

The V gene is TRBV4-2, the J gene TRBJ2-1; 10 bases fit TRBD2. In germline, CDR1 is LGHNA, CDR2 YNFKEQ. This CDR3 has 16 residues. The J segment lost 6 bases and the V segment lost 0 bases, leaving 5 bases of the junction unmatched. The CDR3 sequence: CASSQDLGLASNEQFF. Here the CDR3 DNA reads TGTGCCAGCAGCCAAGATTTGGGACTAGCGAGCAATGAGCAGTTCTTC.

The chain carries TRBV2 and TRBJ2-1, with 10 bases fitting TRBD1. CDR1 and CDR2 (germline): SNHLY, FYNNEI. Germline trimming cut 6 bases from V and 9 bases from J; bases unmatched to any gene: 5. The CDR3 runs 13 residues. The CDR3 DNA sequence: TGTGCCAGCAGGGACAGGGGGTCGAGTGAGCAGTTCTTC. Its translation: CASRDRGSSEQFF.

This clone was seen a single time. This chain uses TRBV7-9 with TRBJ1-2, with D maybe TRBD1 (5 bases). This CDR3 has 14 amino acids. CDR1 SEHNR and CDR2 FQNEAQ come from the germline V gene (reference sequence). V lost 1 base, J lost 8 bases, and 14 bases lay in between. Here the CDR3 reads CASSLVLRVEGYTF. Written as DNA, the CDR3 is TGTGCCAGCAGCTTAGTGCTCAGGGTGGAGGGCTACACCTTC.

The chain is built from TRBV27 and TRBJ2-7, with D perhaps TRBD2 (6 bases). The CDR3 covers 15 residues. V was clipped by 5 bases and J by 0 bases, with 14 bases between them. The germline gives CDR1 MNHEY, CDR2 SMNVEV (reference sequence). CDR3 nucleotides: TGTGCCAGCAGTCCGGCGGGACTGGGCTCCTACGAGCAGTACTTC. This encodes CASSPAGLGSYEQYF.

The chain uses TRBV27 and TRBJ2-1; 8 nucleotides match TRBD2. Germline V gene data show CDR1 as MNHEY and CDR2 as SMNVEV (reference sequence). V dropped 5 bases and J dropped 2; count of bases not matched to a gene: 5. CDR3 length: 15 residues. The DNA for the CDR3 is TGTGCCAGCAGTCCAACTAGCGGAACCTACAATGAGCAGTTCTTC. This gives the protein CASSPTSGTYNEQFF.

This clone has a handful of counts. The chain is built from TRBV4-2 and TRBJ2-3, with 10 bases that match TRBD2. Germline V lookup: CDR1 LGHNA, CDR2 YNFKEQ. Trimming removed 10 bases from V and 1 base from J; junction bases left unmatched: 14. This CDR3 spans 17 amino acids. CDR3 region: CATTGLASPGGTDTQYF. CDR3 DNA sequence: TGTGCCACCACGGGACTAGCGTCCCCCGGGGGCACAGATACGCAGTATTTT.

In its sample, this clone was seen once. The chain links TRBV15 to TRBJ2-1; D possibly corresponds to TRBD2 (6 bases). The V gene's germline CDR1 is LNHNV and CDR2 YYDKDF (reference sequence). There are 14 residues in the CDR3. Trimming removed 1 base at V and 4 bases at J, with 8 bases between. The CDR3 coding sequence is TGTGCCACCAGCAGAGCCGGGACTTACAATGAGCAGTTCTTC. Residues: CATSRAGTYNEQFF.

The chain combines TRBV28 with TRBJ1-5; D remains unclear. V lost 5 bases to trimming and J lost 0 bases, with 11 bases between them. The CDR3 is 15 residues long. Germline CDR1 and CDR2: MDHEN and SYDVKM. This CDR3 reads CASSKLAGSNQPQHF. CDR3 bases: TGTGCCAGCAGTAAGCTAGCCGGTAGCAATCAGCCCCAGCATTTT.

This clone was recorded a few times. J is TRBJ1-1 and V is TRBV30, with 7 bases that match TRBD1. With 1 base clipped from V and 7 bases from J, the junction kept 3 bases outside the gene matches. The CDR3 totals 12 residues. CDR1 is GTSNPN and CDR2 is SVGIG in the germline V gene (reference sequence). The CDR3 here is CAWSAGGFEAFF. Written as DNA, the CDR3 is TGTGCCTGGAGTGCAGGGGGATTTGAAGCTTTCTTT.

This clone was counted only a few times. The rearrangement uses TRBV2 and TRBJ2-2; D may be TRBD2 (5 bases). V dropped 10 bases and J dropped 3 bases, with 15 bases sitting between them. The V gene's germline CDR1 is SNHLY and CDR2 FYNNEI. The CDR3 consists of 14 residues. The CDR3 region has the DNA TGTGCCACCGGACTGATCGTGGACACCGGGGAGCTGTTTTTT. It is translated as CATGLIVDTGELFF.

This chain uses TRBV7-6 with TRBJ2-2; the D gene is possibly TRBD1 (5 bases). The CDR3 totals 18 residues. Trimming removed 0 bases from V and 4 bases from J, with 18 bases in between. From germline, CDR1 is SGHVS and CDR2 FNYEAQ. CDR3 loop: CASSLAGAGHSSTGELFF. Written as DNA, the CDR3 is TGTGCCAGCAGCTTAGCGGGTGCCGGACACAGTTCCACCGGGGAGCTGTTTTTT.

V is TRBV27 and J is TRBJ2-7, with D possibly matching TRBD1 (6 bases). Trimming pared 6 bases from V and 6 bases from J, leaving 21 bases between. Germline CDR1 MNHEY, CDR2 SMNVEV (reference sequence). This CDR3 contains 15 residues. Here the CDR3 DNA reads TGTGCCAGCAGCCCCGAGGCGGGTATAGGGGGCGAGCAGTACTTC. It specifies CASSPEAGIGGEQYF.